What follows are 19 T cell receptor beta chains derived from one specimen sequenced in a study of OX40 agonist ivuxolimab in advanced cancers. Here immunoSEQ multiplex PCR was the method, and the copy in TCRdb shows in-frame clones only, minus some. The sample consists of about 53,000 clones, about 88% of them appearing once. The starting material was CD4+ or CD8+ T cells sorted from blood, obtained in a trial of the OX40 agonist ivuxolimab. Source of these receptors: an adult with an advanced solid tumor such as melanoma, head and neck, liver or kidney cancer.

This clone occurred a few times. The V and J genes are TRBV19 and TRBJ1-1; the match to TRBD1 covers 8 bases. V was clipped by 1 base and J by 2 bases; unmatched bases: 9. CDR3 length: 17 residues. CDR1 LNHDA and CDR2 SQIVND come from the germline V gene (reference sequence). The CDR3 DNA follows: TGTGCCAGTAGTATAGCTTCCCGGACAGGGACCAACACTGAAGCTTTCTTT. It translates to CASSIASRTGTNTEAFF.

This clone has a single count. The CDR3 bases are TGTGCCAGCACCAGGACTAGCGGGAGCTCCTACAATGAGCAGTTCTTC. As protein: CASTRTSGSSYNEQFF. The chain has TRBV2 and TRBJ2-1; 13 positions agree with TRBD2. V gave up 7 bases and J gave up 0 bases; unmatched junction bases: 3. The germline V gene encodes CDR1 SNHLY and CDR2 FYNNEI. The CDR3 runs 16 residues.

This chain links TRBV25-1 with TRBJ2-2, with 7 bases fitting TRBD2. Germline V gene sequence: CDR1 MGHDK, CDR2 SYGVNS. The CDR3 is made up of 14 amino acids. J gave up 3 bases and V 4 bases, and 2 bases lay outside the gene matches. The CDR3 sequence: CASSVAGHTGELFF. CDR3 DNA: TGTGCCAGCAGTGTAGCGGGTCACACCGGGGAGCTGTTTTTT.

CDR3 region: CASRGSGSGANVLTF. DNA of the CDR3: TGTGCCAGCCGGGGGAGCGGCTCTGGGGCCAACGTCCTGACTTTC. This chain connects TRBV18 to TRBJ2-6, with TRBD2 as a possible D gene (6 bases). The CDR3 has 15 residues. The germline V gene encodes CDR1 KGHSH and CDR2 LQKENI. V was trimmed by 8 bases and J by 0 bases, leaving 11 bases between them.

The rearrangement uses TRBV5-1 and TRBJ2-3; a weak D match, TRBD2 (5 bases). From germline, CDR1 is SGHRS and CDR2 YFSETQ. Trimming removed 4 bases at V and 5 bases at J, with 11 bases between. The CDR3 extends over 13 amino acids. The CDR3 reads CASSNDGKDTQYF. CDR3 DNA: TGCGCCAGCAGCAACGACGGGAAAGATACGCAGTATTTT.

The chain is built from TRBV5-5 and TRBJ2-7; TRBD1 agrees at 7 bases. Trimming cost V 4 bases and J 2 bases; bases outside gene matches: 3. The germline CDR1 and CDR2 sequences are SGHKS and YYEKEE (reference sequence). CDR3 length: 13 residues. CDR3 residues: CASSRQGPYEQYF. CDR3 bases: TGTGCCAGCAGCCGACAGGGCCCCTACGAGCAGTACTTC.

The CDR3 DNA sequence: TGTGCCATCAGTGAGTCACCGGGACTAGCGCCCAATGAGCAGTTCTTC. Its translation: CAISESPGLAPNEQFF. V and J are TRBV10-3 and TRBJ2-1; 10 bases fit TRBD2. Germline CDR1 reads ENHRY; CDR2 reads SYGVKD. Trimming cost V 0 bases and J 6 bases; bases outside gene matches: 5. This CDR3 has 16 residues.

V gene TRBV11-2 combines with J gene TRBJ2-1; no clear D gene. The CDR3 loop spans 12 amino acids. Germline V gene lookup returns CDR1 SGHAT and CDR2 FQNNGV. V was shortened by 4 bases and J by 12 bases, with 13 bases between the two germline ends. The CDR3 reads CASSSSPLMQFF. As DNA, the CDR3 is TGTGCCAGCAGCTCCTCCCCCCTTATGCAGTTCTTC.

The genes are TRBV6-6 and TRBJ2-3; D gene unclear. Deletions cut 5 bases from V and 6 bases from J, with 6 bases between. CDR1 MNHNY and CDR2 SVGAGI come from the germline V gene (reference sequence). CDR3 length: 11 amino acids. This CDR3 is CASSPMDTQYF. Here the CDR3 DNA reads TGTGCCAGCAGTCCTATGGATACGCAGTATTTT.

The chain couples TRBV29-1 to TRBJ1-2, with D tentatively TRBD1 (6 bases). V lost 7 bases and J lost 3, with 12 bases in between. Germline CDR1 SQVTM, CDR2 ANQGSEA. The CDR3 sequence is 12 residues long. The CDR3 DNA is TGCAGCGCTAGCAGGGGCGACTATGGCTACACCTTC. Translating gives CSASRGDYGYTF.

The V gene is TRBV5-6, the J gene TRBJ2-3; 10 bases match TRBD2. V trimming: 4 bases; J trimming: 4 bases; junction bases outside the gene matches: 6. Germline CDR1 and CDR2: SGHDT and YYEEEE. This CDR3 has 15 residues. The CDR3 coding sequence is TGTGCCAGCAGCCTAAGAAGCGGGGGGGCAGATACGCAGTATTTT. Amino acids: CASSLRSGGADTQYF.

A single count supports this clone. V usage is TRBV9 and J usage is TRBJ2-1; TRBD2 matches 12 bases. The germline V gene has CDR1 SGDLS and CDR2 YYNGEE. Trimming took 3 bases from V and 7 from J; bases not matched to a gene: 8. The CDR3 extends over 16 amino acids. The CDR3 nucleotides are TGTGCCAGCAGCGGCTCCGGACTAGCGGGGCTAAATGAGCAGTTCTTC. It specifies CASSGSGLAGLNEQFF.

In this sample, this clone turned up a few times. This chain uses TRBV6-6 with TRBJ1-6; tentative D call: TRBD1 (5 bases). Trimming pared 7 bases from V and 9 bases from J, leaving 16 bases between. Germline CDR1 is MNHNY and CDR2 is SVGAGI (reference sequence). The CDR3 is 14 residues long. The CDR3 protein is CASKSETEASPLHF. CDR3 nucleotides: TGTGCCAGCAAATCCGAGACAGAGGCTTCACCCCTCCACTTT.

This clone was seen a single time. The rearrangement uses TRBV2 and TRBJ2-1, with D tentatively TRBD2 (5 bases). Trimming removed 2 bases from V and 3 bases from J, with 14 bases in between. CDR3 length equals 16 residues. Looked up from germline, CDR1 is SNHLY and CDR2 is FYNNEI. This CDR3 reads CASSENRGEYYNEQFF. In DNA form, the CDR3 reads TGTGCCAGCAGTGAAAACCGGGGAGAGTACTACAATGAGCAGTTCTTC.

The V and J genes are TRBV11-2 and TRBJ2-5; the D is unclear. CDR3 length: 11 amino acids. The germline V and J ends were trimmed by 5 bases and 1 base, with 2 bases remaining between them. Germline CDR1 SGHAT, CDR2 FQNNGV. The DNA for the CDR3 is TGTGCCAGCAGCACCCAAGAGACCCAGTACTTC. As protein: CASSTQETQYF.

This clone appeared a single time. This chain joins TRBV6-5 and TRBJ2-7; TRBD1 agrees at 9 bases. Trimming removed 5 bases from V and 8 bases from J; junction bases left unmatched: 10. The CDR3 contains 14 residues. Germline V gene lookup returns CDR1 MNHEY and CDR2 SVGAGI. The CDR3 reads CASSEGTGSLKQYF. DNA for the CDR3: TGTGCCAGCAGTGAAGGGACAGGGAGTTTGAAGCAGTACTTC.

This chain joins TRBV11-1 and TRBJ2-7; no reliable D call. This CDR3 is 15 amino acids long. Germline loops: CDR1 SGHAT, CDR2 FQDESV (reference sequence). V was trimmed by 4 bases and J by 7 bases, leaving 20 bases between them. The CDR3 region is CASSSPRTPLEEQYF. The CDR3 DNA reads TGTGCCAGCAGCTCCCCTCGGACCCCCTTGGAAGAGCAGTACTTC.

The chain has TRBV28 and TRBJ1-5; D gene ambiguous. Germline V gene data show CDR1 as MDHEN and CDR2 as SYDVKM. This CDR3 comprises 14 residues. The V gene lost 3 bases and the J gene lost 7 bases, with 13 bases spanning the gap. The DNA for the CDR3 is TGTGCCAGCAGTTTGCAGTGGGGTGGCCAGCCCCAGCATTTT. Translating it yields CASSLQWGGQPQHF.

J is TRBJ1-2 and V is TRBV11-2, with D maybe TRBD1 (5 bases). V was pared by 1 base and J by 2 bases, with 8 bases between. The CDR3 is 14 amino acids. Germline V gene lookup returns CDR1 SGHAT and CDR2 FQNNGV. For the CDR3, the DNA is TGTGCCAGCAGCTTAGTCCCAGGGAACTATGGCTACACCTTC. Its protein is CASSLVPGNYGYTF.